This T cell receptor beta chain originates from a study of shared clonotypes between healthy human individuals. A word on this clone: The target antigen is unknown.

Germline assignment: CDR1 PRHDT and CDR2 FYEKMQ (reference sequence). V dropped 6 bases and J dropped 3; count of bases not matched to a gene: 10. The CDR3 runs to 15 residues. The table came from immunoSEQ multiplex PCR; TCRdb's copy has only in-frame clones and leaves some out. The sample has some 2,000,000 clones, around 96% seen once. Naive CD8 populations comprised CD45RO-negative cells positively selected for CCR7, excluding terminally differentiated effector memory CD45RA+ cells. Recent acute infections and vaccinations were absent in the healthy HIV-negative adult donors. Study conclusions and caveats: In having few donors, the study represented limited genetic and exposure-history diversity.

Input material: naive CD8+ T cells sorted from blood. The chain employs TRBV13 and TRBJ2-7; 8 positions agree with TRBD2. The source is a man younger than 35 in good health. Here the CDR3 DNA reads TGTGCCAGCAGGGACTCCCATAGCGGGGACTACGAGCAGTACTTC. This sequence encodes CASRDSHSGDYEQYF.